These 8 T cell receptor beta chains originate from one sample sequenced in a study of T cell responses to AZD1222 COVID-19 vaccine. This table comes from immunoSEQ multiplex PCR, and its TCRdb copy is limited to in-frame clones, with some not included. The sample includes about 140,000 clones, 80% to 95% seen only once; the top ten take around 3.5%. The sample here was peripheral blood, taken 28 days after the second AZD1222 dose. These receptors all come from an adult who received the AZD1222 COVID-19 vaccine.

The chain has TRBV18 and TRBJ2-5; 8 nucleotides agree with TRBD1. CDR3 length: 14 residues. Germline V gene lookup returns CDR1 KGHSH and CDR2 LQKENI. V was pared by 4 bases and J by 5 bases, with 6 bases of the junction left unmatched. The CDR3 sequence: CASSLGQGAETQYF. CDR3 nucleotide sequence: TGTGCCAGCTCACTCGGACAGGGTGCGGAGACCCAGTACTTC.

V and J are TRBV3-1 (or the pseudogene TRBV3-2) and TRBJ1-2; TRBD1 is a possible D gene (5 bases). Trimming removed 4 bases at V and 7 bases at J, with 16 bases between. CDR1 and CDR2 (germline): LGHDT, YNNKEL (reference sequence). The length of the CDR3 is 14 residues. The DNA for the CDR3 is TGTGCCAGCAGCCCAGGCAGGGTGAGGAGTGGCTACACCTTC. Translated: CASSPGRVRSGYTF.

The rearrangement links TRBV11-1 to TRBJ1-4; D remains ambiguous. CDR3 length: 16 amino acids. V shed 5 bases and J shed 3 bases, with 16 bases lying between them. The V gene's germline CDR1 is SGHAT and CDR2 FQDESV (reference sequence). The chain's CDR3 is CASSSKVGSANEKLFF. Written as DNA, the CDR3 is TGTGCCAGCAGCAGCAAGGTGGGATCGGCTAATGAAAAACTGTTTTTT.

Here the CDR3 DNA reads TGTGCCAGCGGCACGGGACCCGAGCAGTACTTC. Its translation: CASGTGPEQYF. This chain uses TRBV2 with TRBJ2-7, with D tentatively TRBD1 or TRBD2 (5 bases each). V was cut by 8 bases and J by 6 bases, with 11 bases left in between. The CDR3 extends over 11 amino acids. CDR1 and CDR2 from the germline V gene are SNHLY and FYNNEI.

The CDR3 spells CASSPLGEAGTQYF. CDR3 sequence (DNA): TGTGCCAGCAGCCCTCTTGGGGAGGCGGGGACCCAGTACTTC. The chain recombines TRBV7-6 with TRBJ2-5; a weak D match, TRBD2 (6 bases). There are 14 residues in the CDR3. Between the trimmed V and J ends, which lost 5 bases and 7 bases, there was a span of 17 bases. The germline V gene encodes CDR1 SGHVS and CDR2 FNYEAQ.

A single count supports this clone. The chain links TRBV9 to TRBJ2-7; D not certain. Germline CDR1 is SGDLS and CDR2 is YYNGEE. Trimming took 1 base from V and 6 from J, leaving 17 bases between them. The length of the CDR3 is 15 residues. The CDR3 here is CASSVQPGPVVEQYF. The CDR3 DNA reads as TGTGCCAGCAGCGTACAGCCCGGACCAGTGGTCGAGCAGTACTTC. Looking up the rest from reference TRBV9 and TRBJ2-7 gives the full variable domain: DSGVTQTPKHLITATGQRVTLRCSPRSGDLSVYWYQQSLDQGLQFLIQYYNGEERAKGNILERFSAQQFPDLHSELNLSSLELGDSALYFCASSVQPGPVVEQYFGPGTRLTVT.

The genes are TRBV7-2 and TRBJ1-5, with D hard to call. The V gene's germline CDR1 is SGHTA and CDR2 FQGNSA. The CDR3 totals 15 residues. Trimming shortened V by 3 bases and J by 3 bases, and 12 bases separated the two germline ends. In DNA, the CDR3 is TGTGCCAGCAGCTTTATAGCGCAGCACAATCAGCCCCAGCATTTT. Its protein is CASSFIAQHNQPQHF.

The chain employs TRBV20-1 and TRBJ1-2, with D unresolved. The V and J ends lost 5 bases and 5 bases respectively, with 6 bases between them. CDR3 length equals 10 residues. Germline V gives CDR1 DFQATT, CDR2 SNEGSKA (reference sequence). The CDR3 loop is CSAPLYGYTF. As DNA, the CDR3 is TGCAGTGCTCCGCTGTATGGCTACACCTTC.